Each of the 18 T cell receptor beta chains below was sequenced from the same sample in a study of T cell responses to AZD1222 COVID-19 vaccine. TCRdb's table, derived via immunoSEQ multiplex PCR, lists solely in-frame clones and lacks some. The data contain about 120,000 clones, approximately 85% of them seen just once; the ten biggest clones take up 4% to 5%. Sequencing used peripheral blood, obtained on day 0 of AZD1222 vaccination. The source of these receptors is an adult in good health.

This clone has only a few counts. The chain links TRBV18 to TRBJ2-2; D gene unclear. The V end was cut by 1 base, the J end by 8 bases, with 5 bases between. In germline, CDR1 is KGHSH, CDR2 LQKENI. CDR3 length: 12 amino acids. The CDR3 DNA sequence: TGTGCCAGCTCACCACAGATTGGGGAGCTGTTTTTT. Encoded protein: CASSPQIGELFF.

The chain has TRBV6-6 and TRBJ2-7; 10 positions match TRBD2. This CDR3 comprises 14 residues. The ends lost 6 bases at V and 2 bases at J; junction bases unmatched: 4. Germline-derived CDR1 and CDR2 are MNHNY and SVGAGI (reference sequence). The DNA for the CDR3 is TGTGCCAGCAGCGGGAGCGGGGGGGCCTACGAGCAGTACTTC. As protein: CASSGSGGAYEQYF.

V and J are TRBV6-5 and TRBJ2-5, with a possible D match to TRBD2 (6 bases). CDR3 length: 13 amino acids. V was pared by 6 bases and J by 2 bases, with 10 bases between. CDR1 MNHEY and CDR2 SVGAGI come from the germline V gene. The CDR3 nucleotides are TGTGCCAGCAGGGAGGGCGGTCAAGAGACCCAGTACTTC. Amino acid sequence: CASREGGQETQYF.

The sample holds one count of this clone. The chain has TRBV19 and TRBJ1-1; D uncertain. V was pared by 4 bases and J by 1 base, with 4 bases between. This CDR3 spans 12 amino acids. Germline V lookup: CDR1 LNHDA, CDR2 SQIVND (reference sequence). The CDR3 DNA sequence: TGTGCCAGTAGTACAGGGAACACTGAAGCTTTCTTT. Its protein product is CASSTGNTEAFF.

The gene calls are TRBV6-5 and TRBJ2-2; the D gene is possibly TRBD1 (5 bases). This CDR3 comprises 13 residues. V shed 6 bases and J shed 4 bases, with 9 bases lying between them. Per germline, CDR1 MNHEY and CDR2 SVGAGI. The CDR3 DNA reads as TGTGCCAGCAGGGCAGGGCCCACCGGGGAGCTGTTTTTT. Encoded protein: CASRAGPTGELFF.

The CDR3 DNA is TGTGCCAGCAGCTCGGGGATAACCGGAAACACCATATATTTT. Protein product: CASSSGITGNTIYF. The chain uses TRBV7-2 and TRBJ1-3; D gene unclear. This CDR3 spans 14 amino acids. Per germline, CDR1 SGHTA and CDR2 FQGNSA. Trimming shortened V by 4 bases and J by 4 bases, and 11 bases separated the two germline ends.

The rearrangement joins TRBV2 to TRBJ1-2, with D perhaps matching TRBD1 (5 bases). This CDR3 has 13 amino acids. CDR1 and CDR2 from the germline V gene are SNHLY and FYNNEI. With 5 bases removed from V and 7 bases from J, the gap between germline ends came to 14 bases. CDR3 sequence: CASSRQLQGGYTF. CDR3 nucleotides: TGTGCCAGCAGTCGGCAGCTTCAGGGTGGCTACACCTTC.

This clone was observed once. The chain's CDR3 is CASSRDRGFLGEKLFF. DNA of the CDR3: TGTGCCAGCAGCCGGGACAGGGGTTTTCTGGGTGAAAAACTGTTTTTT. V usage is TRBV3-1 (or the pseudogene TRBV3-2) and J usage is TRBJ1-4; 10 nucleotides align to TRBD1. V dropped 4 bases and J dropped 7; count of bases not matched to a gene: 9. Germline CDR1 is LGHDT and CDR2 is YNNKEL (reference sequence). The CDR3 length is 16 residues.

This clone was counted a few times. The V gene is TRBV28, the J gene TRBJ1-1, with a tentative D call TRBD1 (6 bases). CDR1 and CDR2 from the germline V gene are MDHEN and SYDVKM. Trimming left V 6 bases short and J 1 base short, with 15 bases between. The CDR3 has 15 amino acids. The CDR3 nucleotides are TGTGCCAGCAGCCCCCGGGGGGGCGGGAACACTGAAGCTTTCTTT. This gives the protein CASSPRGGGNTEAFF.

The chain recombines TRBV10-3 with TRBJ1-6, with D possibly TRBD1 on 5 matching bases. Trimming stripped 9 bases from V and 7 bases from J, with 16 bases between. This CDR3 comprises 14 residues. Germline V gives CDR1 ENHRY, CDR2 SYGVKD. CDR3 amino acids: CAISRQQANSPLHF. CDR3 nucleotides: TGTGCCATATCCAGACAGCAAGCCAATTCACCCCTCCACTTT.

This clone occurred a few times. This sequence joins TRBV6-5 and TRBJ1-1, with 7 bases that match TRBD1. Per the germline V gene, CDR1 is MNHEY and CDR2 is SVGAGI. The CDR3 loop spans 12 amino acids. V dropped 4 bases and J dropped 11; count of bases not matched to a gene: 7. Written as DNA, the CDR3 is TGTGCCAGCAGTTTAAGACAGGGTCCGGCTTTCTTT. Amino acid sequence: CASSLRQGPAFF.

V and J are TRBV5-6 and TRBJ2-7, with D possibly TRBD2 on 6 matching bases. The CDR3 is made up of 15 amino acids. The V gene's germline CDR1 is SGHDT and CDR2 YYEEEE. The V end lost 5 bases, the J end lost 1 base, and 16 bases lay between the germline ends. The CDR3 DNA follows: TGTGCCAGCAGTTGGGACTCCCTGGGGTCCTACGAGCAGTACTTC. It specifies CASSWDSLGSYEQYF.

There are a few counts of this clone. The V call is TRBV10-3, the J call TRBJ1-1; 7 positions match TRBD1. Germline CDR1 ENHRY, CDR2 SYGVKD. V shed 0 bases, J shed 11 bases, and the junction held 3 bases outside the gene matches. The CDR3 runs 12 residues. The CDR3 DNA follows: TGTGCCATCAGTGAGTCGACAGGGTTCGCTTTCTTT. Residues: CAISESTGFAFF.

The chain combines TRBV5-5 with TRBJ2-7; TRBD1 or TRBD2 may be the D gene (5 bases each). V lost 6 bases to trimming and J lost 2 bases, with 15 bases between them. Germline V lookup: CDR1 SGHKS, CDR2 YYEKEE (reference sequence). This CDR3 spans 14 amino acids. The CDR3 DNA sequence: TGTGCCAGCAAGTTGACGGGGACCACCTACGAGCAGTACTTC. It is translated as CASKLTGTTYEQYF.

The chain couples TRBV4-1 to TRBJ2-1; 9 bases agree with TRBD1. The CDR3 is 17 amino acids. The germline gives CDR1 MGHRA, CDR2 YSYEKL. V gave up 1 base and J gave up 4 bases; unmatched junction bases: 8. DNA for the CDR3: TGCGCCAGCAGCCAAGGGTCGGGACAGGGAGGGTACAATGAGCAGTTCTTC. Its protein product is CASSQGSGQGGYNEQFF.

The J gene is TRBJ2-7, the V gene TRBV5-1; D may be TRBD1 or TRBD2 (5 bases each). The CDR3 is 13 residues long. Germline lookup yields CDR1 SGHRS and CDR2 YFSETQ. The V and J ends lost 3 bases and 3 bases respectively, with 10 bases between them. As DNA, the CDR3 is TGCGCCAGCAGCTCCCGGGACCTCTACGAGCAGTACTTC. The encoded protein is CASSSRDLYEQYF.

This chain joins TRBV28 and TRBJ2-7, with D perhaps matching TRBD1 (6 bases). Germline lookup yields CDR1 MDHEN and CDR2 SYDVKM. The ends were cut back, 5 bases at V and 4 bases at J, with 21 bases in the middle. This CDR3 has 16 amino acids. For the CDR3, the DNA is TGTGCCAGCAGTACCATCGGGACACCCCAATTTTACGAGCAGTACTTC. Translated, it gives CASSTIGTPQFYEQYF.

The chain combines TRBV6-2 or TRBV6-3 with TRBJ2-3; D gene ambiguous. The germline CDR1 and CDR2 sequences are MNHEY and SVGEGT. The CDR3 runs to 15 residues. Trimming removed 5 bases from V and 1 base from J, with 13 bases in between. DNA of the CDR3: TGTGCCAGCAGTCGAACGCGCCTACGCACAGATACGCAGTATTTT. Translating it yields CASSRTRLRTDTQYF.